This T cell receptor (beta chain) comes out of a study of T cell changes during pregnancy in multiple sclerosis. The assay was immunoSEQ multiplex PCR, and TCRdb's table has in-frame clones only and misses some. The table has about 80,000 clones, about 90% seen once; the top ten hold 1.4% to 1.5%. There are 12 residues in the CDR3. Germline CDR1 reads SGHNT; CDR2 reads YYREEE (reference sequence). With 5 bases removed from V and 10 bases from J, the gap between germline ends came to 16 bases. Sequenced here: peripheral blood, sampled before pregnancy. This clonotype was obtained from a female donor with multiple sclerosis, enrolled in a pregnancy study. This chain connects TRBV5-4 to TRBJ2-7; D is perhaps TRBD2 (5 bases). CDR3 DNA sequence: TGTGCCAGCAGTATGGACTTTAGAGGACAGTACTTC. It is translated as CASSMDFRGQYF.